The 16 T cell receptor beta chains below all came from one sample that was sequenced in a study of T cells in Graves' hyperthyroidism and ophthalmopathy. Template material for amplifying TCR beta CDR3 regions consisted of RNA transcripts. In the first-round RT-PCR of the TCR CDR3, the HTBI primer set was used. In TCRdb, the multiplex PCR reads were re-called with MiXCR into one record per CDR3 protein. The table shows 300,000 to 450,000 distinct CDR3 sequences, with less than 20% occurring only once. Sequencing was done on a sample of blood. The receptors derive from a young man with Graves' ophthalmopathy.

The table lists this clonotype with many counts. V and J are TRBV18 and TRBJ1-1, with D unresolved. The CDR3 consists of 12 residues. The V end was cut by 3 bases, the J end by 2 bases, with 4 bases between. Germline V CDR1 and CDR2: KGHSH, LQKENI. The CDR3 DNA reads TGTGCCAGCTCACCGTCCAACACTGAAGCTTTCTTT. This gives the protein CASSPSNTEAFF.

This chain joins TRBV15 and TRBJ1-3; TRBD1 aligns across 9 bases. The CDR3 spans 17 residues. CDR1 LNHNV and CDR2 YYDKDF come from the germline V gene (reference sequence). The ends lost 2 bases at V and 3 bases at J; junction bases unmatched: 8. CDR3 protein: CATSRPPGQGFGNTIYF. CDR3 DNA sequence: TGTGCCACCAGCAGACCTCCGGGACAGGGATTTGGAAACACCATATATTTT.

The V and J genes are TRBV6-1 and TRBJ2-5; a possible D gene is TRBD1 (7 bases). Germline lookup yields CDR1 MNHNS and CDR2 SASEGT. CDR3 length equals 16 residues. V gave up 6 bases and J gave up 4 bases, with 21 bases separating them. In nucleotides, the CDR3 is TGTGCCAGCAGCATACAGGGGAGGTACGAAGTAGAGACCCAGTACTTC. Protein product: CASSIQGRYEVETQYF.

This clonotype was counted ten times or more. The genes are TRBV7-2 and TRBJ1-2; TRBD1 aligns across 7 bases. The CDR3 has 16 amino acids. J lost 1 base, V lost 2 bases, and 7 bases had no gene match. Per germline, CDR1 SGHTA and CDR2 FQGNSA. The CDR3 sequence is CASSLSGTEVNYGYTF. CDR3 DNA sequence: TGTGCCAGCAGCTTAAGCGGGACAGAGGTTAACTATGGCTACACCTTC.

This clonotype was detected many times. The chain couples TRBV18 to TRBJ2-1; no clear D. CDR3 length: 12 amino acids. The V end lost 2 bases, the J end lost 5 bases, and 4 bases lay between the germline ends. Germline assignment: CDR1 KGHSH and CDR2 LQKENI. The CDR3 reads CASSPDHNEQFF. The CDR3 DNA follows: TGTGCCAGCTCACCAGACCACAATGAGCAGTTCTTC.

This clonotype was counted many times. CDR3 DNA sequence: TGTGCCAGCAGCTTGCTTTGGCAGGCCCAAGAGACCCAGTACTTC. Protein product: CASSLLWQAQETQYF. The rearrangement links TRBV5-6 to TRBJ2-5, with D hard to call. The CDR3 loop spans 15 amino acids. Per the germline V gene, CDR1 is SGHDT and CDR2 is YYEEEE. Trimming pared 1 base from V and 1 base from J, leaving 11 bases between.

CDR3 protein: CASSPVSGINYEQYF. The CDR3 DNA is TGTGCCAGCAGTCCCGTTAGCGGGATTAACTACGAGCAGTACTTC. V and J are TRBV28 and TRBJ2-7, with TRBD2 identical over 8 bases. The germline V gene encodes CDR1 MDHEN and CDR2 SYDVKM. The CDR3 loop spans 15 amino acids. J gave up 3 bases and V 5 bases, and 9 bases lay outside the gene matches. The entire variable domain, with the rest obtained from reference TRBV28 and TRBJ2-7, is as follows: DVKVTQSSRYLVKRTGEKVFLECVQDMDHENMFWYRQDPGLGLRLIYFSYDVKMKEKGDIPEGYSVSREKKERFSLILESASTNQTSMYLCASSPVSGINYEQYFGPGTRLTVT.

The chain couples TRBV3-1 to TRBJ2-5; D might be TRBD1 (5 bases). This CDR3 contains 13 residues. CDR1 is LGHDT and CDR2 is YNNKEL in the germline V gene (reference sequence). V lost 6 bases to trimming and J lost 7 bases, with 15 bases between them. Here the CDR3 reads CASRKTAFGTQYF. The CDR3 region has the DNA TGTGCCAGCAGAAAGACAGCGTTCGGGACCCAGTACTTC.

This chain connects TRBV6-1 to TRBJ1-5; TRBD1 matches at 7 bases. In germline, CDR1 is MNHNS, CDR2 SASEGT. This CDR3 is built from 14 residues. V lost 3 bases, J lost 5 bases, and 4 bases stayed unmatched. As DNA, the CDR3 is TGTGCCAGCAGTGATTTACAGGGGTATCAGCCCCAGCATTTT. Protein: CASSDLQGYQPQHF.

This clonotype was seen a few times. CDR3 protein: CASSSHGGQFYEQYF. The CDR3 bases are TGTGCCAGCAGCTCACACGGGGGACAATTCTACGAGCAGTACTTC. The chain employs TRBV7-9 and TRBJ2-7; tentatively, D is TRBD1 or TRBD2 (6 bases each). V was trimmed by 4 bases and J by 3 bases, leaving 16 bases between them. This CDR3 region has 15 residues. CDR1 and CDR2 (germline): SEHNR, FQNEAQ (reference sequence).

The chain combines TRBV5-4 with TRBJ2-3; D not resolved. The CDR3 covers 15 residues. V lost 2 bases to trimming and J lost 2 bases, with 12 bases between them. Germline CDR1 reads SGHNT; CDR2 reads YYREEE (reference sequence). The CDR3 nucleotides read TGTGCCAGCAGCTTAGGAAAGAGCCCCACAGATACGCAGTATTTT. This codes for CASSLGKSPTDTQYF.

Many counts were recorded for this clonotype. The DNA for the CDR3 is TGTGCCAGCTCACCAAGCAGGGACACTGAAGCTTTCTTT. Protein product: CASSPSRDTEAFF. V usage is TRBV18 and J usage is TRBJ1-1; D is perhaps TRBD1 (5 bases). The CDR3 length is 13 residues. CDR1 is KGHSH and CDR2 is LQKENI in the germline V gene. Trimming shortened V by 2 bases and J by 3 bases, and 7 bases separated the two germline ends.

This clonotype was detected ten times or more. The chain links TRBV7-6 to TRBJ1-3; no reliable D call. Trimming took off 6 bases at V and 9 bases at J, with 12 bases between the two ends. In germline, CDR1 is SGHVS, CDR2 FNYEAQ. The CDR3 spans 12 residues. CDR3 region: CASRPLEGTIYF. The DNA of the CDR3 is TGTGCCAGCAGACCCCTCGAGGGCACCATATATTTT.

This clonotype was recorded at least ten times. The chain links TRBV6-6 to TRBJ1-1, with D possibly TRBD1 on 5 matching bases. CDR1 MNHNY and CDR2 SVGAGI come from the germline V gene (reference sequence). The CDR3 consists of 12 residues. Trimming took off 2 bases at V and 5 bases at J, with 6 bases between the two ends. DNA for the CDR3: TGTGCCAGCAGTTACGGGGGGACTGAAGCTTTCTTT. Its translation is CASSYGGTEAFF.

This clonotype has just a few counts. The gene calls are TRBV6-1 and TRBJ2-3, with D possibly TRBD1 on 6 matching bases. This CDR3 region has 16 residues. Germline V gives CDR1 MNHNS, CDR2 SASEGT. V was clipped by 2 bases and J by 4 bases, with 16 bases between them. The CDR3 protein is CASSERRWAGADTQYF. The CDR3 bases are TGTGCCAGCAGTGAAAGAAGGTGGGCAGGGGCAGATACGCAGTATTTT.

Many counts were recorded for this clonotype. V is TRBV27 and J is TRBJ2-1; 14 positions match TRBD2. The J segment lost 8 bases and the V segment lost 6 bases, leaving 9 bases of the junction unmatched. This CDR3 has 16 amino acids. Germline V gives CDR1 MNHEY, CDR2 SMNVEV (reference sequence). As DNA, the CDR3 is TGTGCCAGCAGAGCGAGACTAGCGGGGGGGCGCGATGAGCAGTTCTTC. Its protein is CASRARLAGGRDEQFF.